This record covers a single T cell receptor beta chain. The data belong to a study of blood T cell repertoires in COVID-19. Authors' data handling: Estimates of nucleated cell counts were drawn from the amplification of reference gene primers. Data came from immunoSEQ multiplex PCR; TCRdb stores just in-frame clones and leaves some out. That table gives V, J and clone size, and the DNA gave D and trimming. The data show about 49,000 clones, with 90% seen just once and approximately 3% held by the top ten. The CDR3 runs 16 residues. The germline V and J ends were trimmed by 4 bases and 2 bases, with 18 bases remaining between them. The germline V gene has CDR1 SGHKS and CDR2 YYEKEE (reference sequence).

This clonotype was obtained from a human donor in a cohort sampled during active COVID-19. Sequencing was carried out using peripheral blood. The chain uses TRBV5-5 and TRBJ1-1, with TRBD1 as a possible D gene (5 bases). The CDR3, as DNA: TGTGCCAGCAGCCTTATACTACAGGTCACAAACACTGAAGCTTTCTTT. Protein product: CASSLILQVTNTEAFF.